The rows below give T cell receptor beta chains drawn from one sample of a study of PD-L1 blockade in urothelial cancer. Produced via immunoSEQ multiplex PCR; TCRdb's table is partial and in-frame only. The data show roughly 36,000 clones, 85% to 90% seen once. The sample in question was PBMCs, obtained around atezolizumab (anti-PD-L1) treatment. All receptors derive from a man aged 55 to 70 with urothelial cancer. The CDR3 runs from the conserved cysteine through the conserved F or W. A D gene is named only where the DNA matches it firmly.

TRBJ1-1 12 TRBV29-1 - CSVERGSTEAFF
TRBJ2-1 12 TRBV12-5 - CASGFVETHQFF
TRBJ1-1 14 TRBV29-1 TRBD1 CSVEMGQGSTEAFF
TRBJ2-7 14 TRBV27 - CASRLRREAYEQYF
TRBJ1-2 14 TRBV5-5 TRBD1 CASSLEGQGLGYTF
TRBJ1-2 13 TRBV5-1 - CASSPRGEHGYTF
TRBJ1-2 14 TRBV5-6 - CASSTRQVFYGYTF
TRBJ2-1 17 TRBV4-1 TRBD2 CASSQDPTSGGANEQFF
TRBJ2-7 15 TRBV28 TRBD1 CASRTSGQGAKEQYF
TRBJ2-5 15 TRBV30 TRBD2 CAWSVRRVAGETQYF
TRBJ1-1 14 TRBV4-2 - CASSQDTANTEAFF
TRBJ1-5 15 TRBV23-1 - CASHPGSRGNQPQHF
TRBJ2-1 16 TRBV5-8 TRBD1 CASTHLRGQGPNEQFF
TRBJ2-5 15 TRBV6-5 TRBD2 CASSQRGAGGETQYF
TRBJ2-7 22 TRBV2 - CASSEGLGGVGFRRGVSYEQYF
TRBJ2-2 15 TRBV10-3 TRBD1 CAISAGTGITGELFF
TRBJ2-3 16 TRBV5-1 TRBD2 CASSLASGLSTDTQYF
TRBJ1-1 14 TRBV7-2 - CASSLRIGSTEAFF
TRBJ1-1 16 TRBV27 - CASSLSVRVENTEAFF
TRBJ1-6 18 TRBV4-2 TRBD1 CASSQGTGDLYYNSPLHF